The 29 T cell receptor beta chains below all came from one sample that was sequenced in a study of T cell responses to AZD1222 COVID-19 vaccine. Produced via immunoSEQ multiplex PCR; TCRdb's table is partial and in-frame only. The sample yields about 140,000 clones, 85% to 95% seen once. This material consisted of peripheral blood, taken after recovery from COVID-19. These receptor sequences come from an adult who had recovered from COVID-19.

V gene TRBV11-3 combines with J gene TRBJ1-1; possibly TRBD1 for D (5 bases). V lost 6 bases to trimming and J lost 1 base, with 9 bases between them. The CDR3 contains 13 residues. Germline V gene data show CDR1 as SGHNT and CDR2 as YENEEA. The CDR3 DNA reads as TGTGCCAGCAGTGCCCAGGGGAACACTGAAGCTTTCTTT. Its translation: CASSAQGNTEAFF.

The chain joins TRBV6-6 to TRBJ1-5; tentatively, D is TRBD1 (5 bases). Germline V gene sequence: CDR1 MNHNY, CDR2 SVGAGI (reference sequence). Trimming left V 5 bases short and J 0 bases short, with 11 bases between. The length of the CDR3 is 15 residues. CDR3 residues: CASSLRQYSNQPQHF. The CDR3 DNA reads as TGTGCCAGCAGTCTCCGACAGTATAGCAATCAGCCCCAGCATTTT.

The rearrangement links TRBV28 to TRBJ1-5; 8 bases are shared with TRBD1. Germline V gene sequence: CDR1 MDHEN, CDR2 SYDVKM. Losses at the gene ends were 6 bases for V and 5 bases for J; bases not matched to a gene: 6. This CDR3 spans 14 amino acids. As DNA, the CDR3 is TGTGCCAGCAGCCTAGACAGGGGATATCAGCCCCAGCATTTT. The encoded protein is CASSLDRGYQPQHF. Based on the CDR3 plus reference TRBV28 and TRBJ1-5, the full variable domain is DVKVTQSSRYLVKRTGEKVFLECVQDMDHENMFWYRQDPGLGLRLIYFSYDVKMKEKGDIPEGYSVSREKKERFSLILESASTNQTSMYLCASSLDRGYQPQHFGDGTRLSIL.

The J gene is TRBJ2-5, the V gene TRBV19, with 8 bases fitting TRBD1. J gave up 5 bases and V 3 bases, and 8 bases lay outside the gene matches. The CDR3 is made up of 15 amino acids. Per germline, CDR1 LNHDA and CDR2 SQIVND (reference sequence). CDR3 protein: CASSMGQGAGETQYF. CDR3 nucleotides: TGTGCCAGTAGTATGGGGCAGGGGGCTGGGGAGACCCAGTACTTC.

V and J are TRBV2 and TRBJ2-7, with D perhaps matching TRBD1 (6 bases). V shed 1 base and J shed 1 base, with 14 bases lying between them. The CDR3 loop spans 16 amino acids. Germline CDR1 SNHLY, CDR2 FYNNEI. Written as DNA, the CDR3 is TGTGCCAGCAGTGAAGTGGCCAGGGGTCGATCCTACGAGCAGTACTTC. It translates to CASSEVARGRSYEQYF.

J is TRBJ2-5 and V is TRBV11-1; the match to TRBD2 covers 7 bases. The CDR3 runs 14 residues. The J segment lost 4 bases and the V segment lost 3 bases, leaving 5 bases of the junction unmatched. Germline lookup yields CDR1 SGHAT and CDR2 FQDESV (reference sequence). The CDR3 DNA is TGTGCCAGCAGCTTCTTATCGGGAGGAGAGACCCAGTACTTC. This codes for CASSFLSGGETQYF.

The V gene is TRBV27, the J gene TRBJ2-7, with D unclear. Trimming removed 5 bases from V and 3 bases from J, with 14 bases in between. CDR1 and CDR2 from the germline V gene are MNHEY and SMNVEV (reference sequence). This CDR3 comprises 14 residues. CDR3 loop: CASSPHSAYYEQYF. For the CDR3, the DNA is TGTGCCAGCAGTCCCCACAGCGCCTACTACGAGCAGTACTTC.

V and J are TRBV6-1 and TRBJ1-2; TRBD1 matches 8 bases. V dropped 3 bases and J dropped 7; count of bases not matched to a gene: 7. The length of the CDR3 is 14 residues. Per the germline V gene, CDR1 is MNHNS and CDR2 is SASEGT. CDR3 amino acids: CASSDARGPGGYTF. The CDR3 DNA is TGTGCCAGCAGTGATGCCAGGGGGCCGGGTGGCTACACCTTC.

The rearrangement joins TRBV4-1 to TRBJ1-2; D gene ambiguous. The CDR3 consists of 14 residues. Germline lookup yields CDR1 MGHRA and CDR2 YSYEKL. Trimming took 1 base from V and 7 from J, leaving 13 bases between them. The CDR3 loop is CASSQALYRAGYTF. Written as DNA, the CDR3 is TGCGCCAGCAGCCAAGCCTTATACCGGGCTGGCTACACCTTC.

The chain links TRBV5-6 to TRBJ1-6, with D perhaps TRBD1 (5 bases). This CDR3 has 17 amino acids. Per germline, CDR1 SGHDT and CDR2 YYEEEE. Trimming removed 0 bases from V and 0 bases from J, with 10 bases in between. CDR3 amino acids: CASSLVQGGSYNSPLHF. The CDR3 nucleotides are TGTGCCAGCAGCTTGGTGCAGGGAGGCTCCTATAATTCACCCCTCCACTTT.

V gene TRBV28 combines with J gene TRBJ2-7; 8 bases line up with TRBD1. The CDR3 has 13 amino acids. The germline V gene has CDR1 MDHEN and CDR2 SYDVKM. V lost 6 bases to trimming and J lost 6 bases; unmatched junction nucleotides: 7. The CDR3 loop is CASSKLDRVEQYF. CDR3 DNA: TGTGCCAGCAGCAAACTGGACAGGGTCGAGCAGTACTTC.

This sequence joins TRBV18 and TRBJ2-1; maybe TRBD2 (6 bases). Trimming took off 5 bases at V and 5 bases at J, with 16 bases between the two ends. Germline CDR1 reads KGHSH; CDR2 reads LQKENI. This CDR3 is built from 15 residues. The CDR3: CASSAILAPDNEQFF. The CDR3 DNA is TGTGCCAGCTCAGCGATACTAGCTCCCGACAATGAGCAGTTCTTC.

The chain carries TRBV6-5 and TRBJ1-2, with 8 bases identical to TRBD1. This CDR3 has 14 amino acids. The V segment lost 6 bases and the J segment 4 bases; nucleotides outside the gene matches: 7. Germline V gives CDR1 MNHEY, CDR2 SVGAGI. The CDR3 loop reads CASRGQDTFYGYTF. The CDR3 nucleotides are TGTGCCAGCAGGGGACAGGATACCTTCTATGGCTACACCTTC.

The rearrangement uses TRBV14 and TRBJ2-7, with 8 bases that match TRBD1. This CDR3 region has 13 residues. CDR1 is SGHDN, CDR2 FVKESK, per germline. V lost 4 bases and J lost 3; bases outside the gene matches: 2. The CDR3, as DNA: TGTGCCAGCAGCCGAGGACAGGGCTACGAGCAGTACTTC. Translated: CASSRGQGYEQYF.

This clone was picked up a small number of times. The chain couples TRBV24-1 to TRBJ2-7, with 10 nucleotides matching TRBD1. The germline V gene has CDR1 KGHDR and CDR2 SFDVKD. After removal of 9 bases from V and 2 bases from J, the junction contained 6 bases not matched to a gene. This CDR3 is 14 amino acids long. The chain's CDR3 is CATEGQGFPYEQYF. The CDR3 DNA is TGTGCCACCGAGGGACAGGGGTTCCCCTACGAGCAGTACTTC.

This chain connects TRBV27 to TRBJ2-7, with D possibly TRBD1 on 6 matching bases. The CDR3 extends over 16 amino acids. V dropped 5 bases and J dropped 0 bases, with 17 bases sitting between them. From germline, CDR1 is MNHEY and CDR2 SMNVEV (reference sequence). CDR3 coding DNA: TGTGCCAGCAGTCGGCTAAGGGGGACACTCTCCTACGAGCAGTACTTC. Its translation: CASSRLRGTLSYEQYF.

The chain uses TRBV5-6 and TRBJ1-4, with D possibly being TRBD1 (6 bases). The CDR3 runs to 14 residues. The V end was cut by 2 bases, the J end by 8 bases, with 13 bases between. Germline CDR1 is SGHDT and CDR2 is YYEEEE. DNA of the CDR3: TGTGCCAGCAGCTTTCGGGGGGCAGGAGAAAAACTGTTTTTT. This translates into CASSFRGAGEKLFF.

This clone showed up just once. J is TRBJ1-2 and V is TRBV5-4; 7 bases are shared with TRBD1. The CDR3 is 14 amino acids. The V and J ends lost 4 bases and 4 bases, in that order; junction bases with no gene match: 7. Germline V gene lookup returns CDR1 SGHNT and CDR2 YYREEE (reference sequence). The CDR3 loop reads CASSLDRTSYGYTF. For the CDR3, the DNA is TGTGCCAGCAGCCTGGACAGGACCTCCTATGGCTACACCTTC.

V and J are TRBV19 and TRBJ2-5, with D tentatively TRBD2 (6 bases). The ends were cut back, 6 bases at V and 0 bases at J, with 11 bases in the middle. The CDR3 has 14 residues. The germline gives CDR1 LNHDA, CDR2 SQIVND (reference sequence). CDR3 protein: CASSRGGDQETQYF. The CDR3, as DNA: TGTGCCAGTAGCCGGGGAGGAGACCAAGAGACCCAGTACTTC.

J is TRBJ2-2 and V is TRBV18; maybe TRBD2 (7 bases). This CDR3 region has 16 residues. Looked up from germline, CDR1 is KGHSH and CDR2 is LQKENI. V gave up 2 bases and J gave up 6 bases, with 16 bases separating them. The chain's CDR3 is CASSPGGALFAGELFF. As DNA, the CDR3 is TGTGCCAGCTCACCAGGGGGGGCCCTGTTCGCCGGGGAGCTGTTTTTT.

V and J are TRBV7-2 and TRBJ2-3; 12 bases line up with TRBD2. V shed 5 bases, J shed 0 bases, and the junction held 9 bases outside the gene matches. The CDR3 has 18 residues. Germline V gene lookup returns CDR1 SGHTA and CDR2 FQGNSA. In DNA form, the CDR3 reads TGTGCCAGCAGCCACGCTAGCGGGAGGGCCTCTAGCACAGATACGCAGTATTTT. Translating it yields CASSHASGRASSTDTQYF.

The rearrangement joins TRBV4-1 to TRBJ1-2; no clear D gene. V shed 4 bases and J shed 0 bases, with 12 bases lying between them. Looked up from germline, CDR1 is MGHRA and CDR2 is YSYEKL. CDR3 size: 15 residues. DNA of the CDR3: TGCGCCAGCAGCCTCGGCCCGTTAGCTAACTATGGCTACACCTTC. Amino acids: CASSLGPLANYGYTF.

The chain joins TRBV7-6 to TRBJ1-1; D unresolved. V was shortened by 5 bases and J by 0 bases, with 7 bases between the two germline ends. CDR1 and CDR2 from the germline V gene are SGHVS and FNYEAQ. The CDR3 is 13 residues long. This CDR3 is CASSQDLNTEAFF. CDR3 sequence (DNA): TGTGCCAGCAGCCAGGACCTGAACACTGAAGCTTTCTTT.

The chain joins TRBV27 to TRBJ1-2, with D hard to call. CDR1 is MNHEY, CDR2 SMNVEV, per germline (reference sequence). The CDR3 length is 13 residues. V shed 8 bases and J shed 8 bases, with 18 bases lying between them. The CDR3 loop reads CASAPGRLKGYTF. In DNA, the CDR3 is TGTGCCAGCGCTCCGGGTCGTTTGAAGGGCTACACCTTC.

In DNA form, the CDR3 reads TGTGCCAGCAGCTTAGGGGCAGCTAACTATGGCTACACCTTC. It is translated as CASSLGAANYGYTF. The chain carries TRBV11-2 and TRBJ1-2; D is uncertain. Germline CDR1 and CDR2: SGHAT and FQNNGV. V gave up 1 base and J gave up 0 bases, with 6 bases separating them. The CDR3 spans 14 residues.

V usage is TRBV6-6 and J usage is TRBJ2-3, with 7 bases aligning to TRBD1. Per germline, CDR1 MNHNY and CDR2 SVGAGI (reference sequence). J gave up 4 bases and V 4 bases, and 8 bases lay outside the gene matches. The CDR3 consists of 15 residues. This CDR3 reads CASSFPEGAADTQYF. CDR3 sequence (DNA): TGTGCCAGCAGTTTCCCTGAGGGGGCAGCAGATACGCAGTATTTT.

The J gene is TRBJ1-3, the V gene TRBV27; D is undetermined. CDR3 length: 15 amino acids. V gave up 3 bases and J gave up 6 bases, with 15 bases separating them. In germline, CDR1 is MNHEY, CDR2 SMNVEV (reference sequence). The CDR3 loop reads CASSFLPRWENTIYF. CDR3 DNA: TGTGCCAGCAGTTTTCTTCCGCGATGGGAAAACACCATATATTTT.

About this clone itself: This specimen includes other DNA sequences encoding the same CDR3. V gene TRBV28 combines with J gene TRBJ1-5, with D hard to call. Deletions cut 6 bases from V and 0 bases from J, with 6 bases between. CDR1 MDHEN and CDR2 SYDVKM come from the germline V gene. The CDR3 length is 13 residues. Here the CDR3 DNA reads TGTGCCAGCAGCCCGGATAGCAATCAGCCCCAGCATTTT. Encoded protein: CASSPDSNQPQHF.

The V call is TRBV18, the J call TRBJ2-7, with TRBD1 identical over 7 bases. Trimming at V came to 2 bases and at J to 3 bases, leaving 10 bases not matched to a gene. The germline CDR1 and CDR2 sequences are KGHSH and LQKENI. The CDR3 length is 16 residues. This CDR3 reads CASSPRGQTGVYEQYF. In DNA, the CDR3 is TGTGCCAGCTCACCAAGGGGGCAGACAGGAGTCTACGAGCAGTACTTC. Variable domain in full (rest from reference TRBV18 and TRBJ2-7): NAGVMQNPRHLVRRRGQEARLRCSPMKGHSHVYWYRQLPEEGLKFMVYLQKENIIDESGMPKERFSAEFPKEGPSILRIQQVVRGDSAAYFCASSPRGQTGVYEQYFGPGTRLTVT.